This T cell receptor beta chain was sequenced during a study of blood T cell repertoires in COVID-19. Trimming stripped 4 bases from V and 4 bases from J, with 16 bases between. This CDR3 region has 15 residues. Germline V lookup: CDR1 SGHNT, CDR2 YYREEE (reference sequence). Original analysis: How many nucleated cells were present was estimated from reference gene primer amplification. Only in-frame clones appear in the TCRdb table, and some are missing; sequencing was by immunoSEQ multiplex PCR. The DNA gave D and trimming, while V, J and clone size come from that table. The sample gives hundreds of thousands of clones, 83% of which show up once; 2% to 3% is in the top ten. A single count supports this clone.

This chain uses TRBV5-4 with TRBJ2-3, with D perhaps TRBD2 (7 bases). Sequencing was carried out using peripheral blood. This TCR derives from a woman aged 40 to 49 with active or convalescent COVID-19. The CDR3 DNA reads TGTGCCAGCAGCGGCCGAGGGGGGGTTGCAGATACGCAGTATTTT. Its translation is CASSGRGGVADTQYF.